These 32 T cell receptor beta chains were sequenced from one sample in a study of T cell responses to AZD1222 COVID-19 vaccine. Some clones are missing from TCRdb's copy, which holds only in-frame ones; the method was immunoSEQ multiplex PCR. This repertoire shows around 95,000 clones, about 90% found once; its top ten account for about 1.5%. The specimen comprised peripheral blood, sampled on day 0 of AZD1222 vaccination. These receptors came from an adult in good health.

The chain links TRBV28 to TRBJ1-2, with 10 bases fitting TRBD1. V dropped 7 bases and J dropped 5; count of bases not matched to a gene: 10. The CDR3 length is 15 residues. The germline gives CDR1 MDHEN, CDR2 SYDVKM. The DNA of the CDR3 is TGTGCCAGCAATAGGGAGGGGACAGGGGAATATGGCTACACCTTC. This gives the protein CASNREGTGEYGYTF.

V and J are TRBV5-1 and TRBJ2-5; D gene unclear. From germline, CDR1 is SGHRS and CDR2 YFSETQ. V was shortened by 4 bases and J by 5 bases, with 12 bases between the two germline ends. The CDR3 consists of 13 residues. Here the CDR3 reads CASSLRQTETQYF. As DNA, the CDR3 is TGCGCCAGCAGCCTCCGACAAACGGAGACCCAGTACTTC.

CDR3 in amino acids: CASSRTGLNEQYF. The CDR3 nucleotides are TGTGCCAGCAGTAGGACAGGGTTAAACGAGCAGTACTTC. The V gene is TRBV25-1, the J gene TRBJ2-7; TRBD1 agrees at 8 bases. Germline-derived CDR1 and CDR2 are MGHDK and SYGVNS. The length of the CDR3 is 13 residues. Unmatched junction bases numbered 5, after V lost 5 bases and J lost 5 bases.

This rearrangement joins TRBV12-3 or TRBV12-4 to TRBJ1-2, with TRBD1 identical over 7 bases. Losses at the gene ends were 5 bases for V and 10 bases for J; bases not matched to a gene: 4. This CDR3 is built from 11 residues. CDR3 sequence: CASSTGQPYTF. CDR3 sequence (DNA): TGTGCCAGCAGTACGGGACAGCCCTACACCTTC.

CDR3 DNA sequence: TGCAGTGCTAGTCGGGAACCTACCTACGAGCAGTACTTC. The encoded protein is CSASREPTYEQYF. The V call is TRBV20-1, the J call TRBJ2-7; possible D gene TRBD2, 5 bases. From germline, CDR1 is DFQATT and CDR2 SNEGSKA (reference sequence). The CDR3 runs 13 residues. The V gene lost 3 bases and the J gene lost 2 bases, with 11 bases spanning the gap.

This clone was counted once. The rearrangement links TRBV28 to TRBJ1-4, with D perhaps matching TRBD1 (6 bases). The V end lost 3 bases, the J end lost 7 bases, and 18 bases lay between the germline ends. Germline values: CDR1 MDHEN, CDR2 SYDVKM. The CDR3 runs 16 residues. CDR3 DNA sequence: TGTGCCAGCAGTTTTGCCGACGGACAGCAATTTGAAAAACTGTTTTTT. Protein product: CASSFADGQQFEKLFF.

This chain connects TRBV5-1 to TRBJ2-5; 7 nucleotides line up with TRBD1. The CDR3 has 15 amino acids. V shed 1 base, J shed 5 bases, and the junction held 8 bases outside the gene matches. The V gene's germline CDR1 is SGHRS and CDR2 YFSETQ. The CDR3 reads CASSLLAGGQETQYF. The CDR3 DNA reads as TGCGCCAGCAGCTTGTTGGCAGGGGGACAGGAGACCCAGTACTTC.

The chain couples TRBV5-1 to TRBJ1-1; D not certain. CDR3 length: 13 amino acids. Trimming stripped 4 bases from V and 0 bases from J, with 7 bases between. Germline V gene sequence: CDR1 SGHRS, CDR2 YFSETQ. Written as DNA, the CDR3 is TGCGCCAGCAGCCTGGTTATGAACACTGAAGCTTTCTTT. Its protein is CASSLVMNTEAFF.

This chain uses TRBV2 with TRBJ2-5, with 8 bases lining up with TRBD2. The CDR3 spans 14 residues. In germline, CDR1 is SNHLY, CDR2 FYNNEI. V dropped 5 bases and J dropped 4; count of bases not matched to a gene: 6. The CDR3: CASSHSGSRETQYF. The CDR3 DNA reads TGTGCCAGCAGTCACAGCGGGAGTCGAGAGACCCAGTACTTC.

The chain recombines TRBV7-2 with TRBJ1-4; maybe TRBD1 (6 bases). Per the germline V gene, CDR1 is SGHTA and CDR2 is FQGNSA. V lost 1 base, J lost 3 bases, and 12 bases lay in between. This CDR3 is built from 16 residues. In DNA form, the CDR3 reads TGTGCCAGCAGCTTAGTGCCCGGGGGCCCTAATGAAAAACTGTTTTTT. This translates into CASSLVPGGPNEKLFF.

The chain uses TRBV11-2 and TRBJ2-7; 7 bases agree with TRBD2. The germline gives CDR1 SGHAT, CDR2 FQNNGV. The CDR3 has 15 amino acids. The junction had 8 bases not matched to a gene; V was cut back by 1 base and J by 5 bases. The CDR3, as DNA: TGTGCCAGCAGCTTAGTAGGGCGGGGAGGGAACGAGCAGTACTTC. It specifies CASSLVGRGGNEQYF.

The chain links TRBV6-5 to TRBJ1-1, with D unresolved. This CDR3 is 13 amino acids long. Germline assignment: CDR1 MNHEY and CDR2 SVGAGI. Trimming removed 6 bases at V and 1 base at J, with 9 bases between. For the CDR3, the DNA is TGTGCCAGCAGCCCAACACCGAACACTGAAGCTTTCTTT. Protein sequence: CASSPTPNTEAFF.

This chain joins TRBV28 and TRBJ1-2; no definite D call. V shed 2 bases and J shed 3 bases, with 10 bases lying between them. Germline CDR1 and CDR2: MDHEN and SYDVKM. The CDR3 has 14 residues. CDR3 coding DNA: TGTGCCAGCAGTTTAAGGGCGCGGCACTATGGCTACACCTTC. It specifies CASSLRARHYGYTF.

The V and J genes are TRBV9 and TRBJ1-6; 7 nucleotides agree with TRBD1. This CDR3 has 13 amino acids. V was clipped by 3 bases and J by 8 bases; unmatched bases: 2. Germline-derived CDR1 and CDR2 are SGDLS and YYNGEE. CDR3 sequence: CASSADRDSPLHF. The CDR3 nucleotides read TGTGCCAGCAGCGCCGACAGGGATTCACCCCTCCACTTT. The complete variable domain, with remaining parts taken from reference TRBV9 and TRBJ1-6, reads DSGVTQTPKHLITATGQRVTLRCSPRSGDLSVYWYQQSLDQGLQFLIQYYNGEERAKGNILERFSAQQFPDLHSELNLSSLELGDSALYFCASSADRDSPLHFGNGTRLTVT.

The chain uses TRBV5-1 and TRBJ1-4; TRBD1 might be the D (6 bases). The germline CDR1 and CDR2 sequences are SGHRS and YFSETQ. V was pared by 0 bases and J by 7 bases, with 10 bases between. This CDR3 region has 14 residues. CDR3 sequence: CASSLGGAVEKLFF. The CDR3 DNA reads as TGCGCCAGCAGCTTGGGGGGGGCCGTTGAAAAACTGTTTTTT.

The chain links TRBV9 to TRBJ2-3, with 7 bases matching TRBD2. The CDR3 contains 17 residues. Per germline, CDR1 SGDLS and CDR2 YYNGEE. Losses at the gene ends were 5 bases for V and 0 bases for J; bases not matched to a gene: 12. The CDR3 protein is CASSARNFSGSTDTQYF. The DNA of the CDR3 is TGTGCCAGCAGTGCCAGGAACTTTAGCGGGAGCACAGATACGCAGTATTTT.

This chain links TRBV11-3 with TRBJ2-1; the D gene could be TRBD1 or TRBD2 (5 bases each). V gave up 4 bases and J gave up 7 bases, with 8 bases separating them. The CDR3 runs 12 residues. Per germline, CDR1 SGHNT and CDR2 YENEEA. The CDR3 protein is CASSSRGNEQFF. CDR3 coding DNA: TGTGCCAGCAGCTCGAGGGGTAATGAGCAGTTCTTC. Looking up the rest from reference TRBV11-3 and TRBJ2-1 gives the full variable domain: EAGVVQSPRYKIIEKKQPVAFWCNPISGHNTLYWYLQNLGQGPELLIRYENEEAVDDSQLPKDRFSAERLKGVDSTLKIQPAELGDSAVYLCASSSRGNEQFFGPGTRLTVL.

V usage is TRBV6-5 and J usage is TRBJ1-4; the D is unclear. V was pared by 0 bases and J by 8 bases, with 10 bases between. Looked up from germline, CDR1 is MNHEY and CDR2 is SVGAGI. This CDR3 has 14 amino acids. The CDR3 loop is CASSYSNWKEKLFF. CDR3 DNA sequence: TGTGCCAGCAGTTACTCGAATTGGAAGGAAAAACTGTTTTTT.

The chain is built from TRBV28 and TRBJ1-3, with 9 bases that match TRBD1. The CDR3 is 18 amino acids. V trimming: 4 bases; J trimming: 4 bases; junction bases outside the gene matches: 14. Germline CDR1 reads MDHEN; CDR2 reads SYDVKM. CDR3 protein: CASSSLHPGTGPGNTIYF. DNA for the CDR3: TGTGCCAGCAGTTCTCTACACCCGGGGACAGGGCCAGGAAACACCATATATTTT.

A word on this clone: At one boundary the junction diverges from the germline segment, which might be a read error. The chain recombines TRBV6-5 with TRBJ2-2; a weak D match, TRBD2 (6 bases). The CDR3 contains 16 residues. Germline loops: CDR1 MNHEY, CDR2 SVGAGI. The CDR3 spells CANSYSGLVNTGELFF. The CDR3 DNA reads as TGTGCCAACAGTTACTCGGGACTCGTGAACACCGGGGAGCTGTTTTTT.

The chain has TRBV5-1 and TRBJ1-1; 11 positions agree with TRBD1. V shed 1 base and J 7 bases; nucleotides not matched to a gene: 3. Germline V gene data show CDR1 as SGHRS and CDR2 as YFSETQ. CDR3 length: 14 residues. The CDR3 DNA reads TGCGCCAGCAGCTTGTTAGGGACAGGGGGTGAAGCTTTCTTT. This sequence encodes CASSLLGTGGEAFF.

The chain has TRBV27 and TRBJ2-4, with D possibly being TRBD1 (5 bases). The germline CDR1 and CDR2 sequences are MNHEY and SMNVEV (reference sequence). The V end was cut by 7 bases, the J end by 6 bases, with 7 bases between. CDR3 length equals 11 residues. The CDR3 is CASKDINIQYF. CDR3 coding DNA: TGTGCCAGCAAGGACATAAACATTCAGTACTTC.

The chain joins TRBV20-1 to TRBJ2-5; D is uncertain. Germline V gene lookup returns CDR1 DFQATT and CDR2 SNEGSKA (reference sequence). V lost 6 bases and J lost 2, with 7 bases in between. The CDR3 contains 11 residues. The CDR3 DNA reads as TGCAGTGCCGGGTTTCAAGAGACCCAGTACTTC. This gives the protein CSAGFQETQYF.

This clone was seen once. J is TRBJ2-1 and V is TRBV3-1 (or the pseudogene TRBV3-2); no clear D. V was shortened by 2 bases and J by 3 bases, with 8 bases between the two germline ends. The germline V gene encodes CDR1 LGHDT and CDR2 YNNKEL (reference sequence). The CDR3 sequence is 14 residues long. The CDR3 region has the DNA TGTGCCAGCAGCCAACGGTGGGACTACAATGAGCAGTTCTTC. Translated: CASSQRWDYNEQFF.

This clone was observed once. DNA of the CDR3: TGTGCCAGCAGGAGTCAGAACACTGAAGCTTTCTTT. Amino acid sequence: CASRSQNTEAFF. The chain uses TRBV7-9 and TRBJ1-1; the D is unclear. The germline gives CDR1 SEHNR, CDR2 FQNEAQ (reference sequence). The CDR3 consists of 12 residues. V was trimmed by 6 bases and J by 1 base, leaving 6 bases between them.

The rearrangement links TRBV29-1 to TRBJ1-1; 9 bases are shared with TRBD1. The CDR3 extends over 13 amino acids. CDR1 is SQVTM, CDR2 ANQGSEA, per germline. J gave up 1 base and V 7 bases, and 4 bases lay outside the gene matches. The CDR3 DNA is TGCAGCGGCGAACAGGGGGCGAACACTGAAGCTTTCTTT. It specifies CSGEQGANTEAFF.

The gene calls are TRBV6-2 or TRBV6-3 and TRBJ2-7; possible D gene TRBD2, 5 bases. CDR1 is MNHEY and CDR2 is SVGEGT in the germline V gene. CDR3 length: 13 residues. V was cut by 5 bases and J by 2 bases, with 10 bases left in between. The CDR3 nucleotides read TGTGCCAGCAGTGTGGGGAGTACCTACGAGCAGTACTTC. Encoded protein: CASSVGSTYEQYF.

This chain joins TRBV10-3 and TRBJ2-7, with D hard to call. CDR3 size: 14 residues. V was trimmed by 2 bases and J by 3 bases, leaving 11 bases between them. Germline CDR1 is ENHRY and CDR2 is SYGVKD. In nucleotides, the CDR3 is TGTGCCATCAGTGAGACCCCTAATGTCTACGAGCAGTACTTC. Its protein product is CAISETPNVYEQYF.

The count of this clone is one. V gene TRBV28 combines with J gene TRBJ1-2; D possibly corresponds to TRBD1 (5 bases). This CDR3 has 13 amino acids. CDR1 and CDR2 (germline): MDHEN, SYDVKM. V was clipped by 2 bases and J by 1 base, with 5 bases between them. CDR3 region: CASSLDSNYGYTF. The DNA of the CDR3 is TGTGCCAGCAGTTTAGACAGTAACTATGGCTACACCTTC.

The V gene is TRBV2, the J gene TRBJ2-3, with D unresolved. Germline CDR1 reads SNHLY; CDR2 reads FYNNEI. The V end lost 5 bases, the J end lost 6 bases, and 9 bases lay between the germline ends. The CDR3 contains 12 residues. The CDR3 DNA sequence: TGTGCCAGCAGTCTGAGTTCCGATACGCAGTATTTT. Protein product: CASSLSSDTQYF.

J is TRBJ2-7 and V is TRBV7-2, with TRBD2 matching over 10 bases. From germline, CDR1 is SGHTA and CDR2 FQGNSA. This CDR3 comprises 18 residues. J was trimmed by 0 bases and V by 5 bases; bases with no gene match: 13. The CDR3 bases are TGTGCCAGCAGCAAAGTAGCGGGGGGCAGCGGGATCTCCTACGAGCAGTACTTC. Protein product: CASSKVAGGSGISYEQYF.

Only one count was recorded for this clone. The chain combines TRBV28 with TRBJ1-4; 7 bases agree with TRBD1. V was pared by 5 bases and J by 4 bases, with 7 bases of the junction left unmatched. Germline V gene lookup returns CDR1 MDHEN and CDR2 SYDVKM. The CDR3 is 15 amino acids. The DNA of the CDR3 is TGTGCCAGCAGTGCCTACAGGGGAATTAATGAAAAACTGTTTTTT. This gives the protein CASSAYRGINEKLFF.